A selection of T cell receptor beta chains follows, all from one sample in a study of blood T cells in healthy people across ages. MiXCR, applied by TCRdb to the 5' RACE reads, yields one record per CDR3 protein. The sample carries hundreds of thousands of distinct CDR3 sequences, roughly 60% recorded once. Sequenced input: blood. Source of these receptors: a man aged 25-45 years in good health. CDR3s include the opening cysteine and the closing phenylalanine or tryptophan. The D gene is left open where the match is weak. Clone size is shown for a subset of rows, as once, few, many or a class of expanded clone.

J gene | clone size | D gene | V gene | CDR3 DNA | CDR3 protein
TRBJ2-5 | . | . | TRBV20-1 | TGCAGTGCTAGAGATTGGGGCAGGGTAAGGGAGACCCAGTACTTC | CSARDWGRVRETQYF
TRBJ1-2 | . | TRBD1 | TRBV7-2 | TGTGCCAGCAGCTTTGCTGAGGGGACAGACGGCTACACCTTC | CASSFAEGTDGYTF
TRBJ2-3 | . | TRBD2 | TRBV18 | TGTGCCAGCTCACCACCGAAAGGCGGGGGGTACACAGATACGCAGTATTTT | CASSPPKGGGYTDTQYF
TRBJ1-5 | many | . | TRBV7-9 | TGTGCCAGCAGCTTAGGAGCCTCTCAGCCCCAGCATTTT | CASSLGASQPQHF
TRBJ2-3 | . | TRBD2 | TRBV7-2 | TGTGCCAGCAGCCCAAGACTAGCGGGAGGGCGCACAGATACGCAGTATTTT | CASSPRLAGGRTDTQYF
TRBJ2-3 | . | TRBD1 | TRBV12-3/TRBV12-4 | TGTGCCAGCAGTTTTGGGACAGGGGACCTCTTCACAGATACGCAGTATTTT | CASSFGTGDLFTDTQYF
TRBJ2-1 | many | . | TRBV6-6 | TGTGCCAGTAGTAGGCCCTACAATGAGCAGTTCTTC | CASSRPYNEQFF
TRBJ2-5 | . | TRBD2 | TRBV6-5 | TGTGCCAGCAGTTACCCGAGTGATAGCGGGGGACCTCAAGAGACCCAGTACTTC | CASSYPSDSGGPQETQYF
TRBJ1-5 | . | . | TRBV6-6 | TGTGCCAGCAGTTACGCAGGGGATCAGCCCCAGCATTTT | CASSYAGDQPQHF
TRBJ1-5 | . | . | TRBV6-6 | TGTGCCAGCAGCCGCCCCCGGGACAGCAATCAGCCCCAGCATTTT | CASSRPRDSNQPQHF
TRBJ2-4 | . | . | TRBV20-1 | TGCAGTGCTAGAGACGGCGGCAAAAACATTCAGTACTTC | CSARDGGKNIQYF
TRBJ2-1 | few | TRBD1 | TRBV7-2 | TGTGCCAGCAGCTTAGTAGCGTCGTGGACAGGGGCCTACAATGAGCAGTTCTTC | CASSLVASWTGAYNEQFF